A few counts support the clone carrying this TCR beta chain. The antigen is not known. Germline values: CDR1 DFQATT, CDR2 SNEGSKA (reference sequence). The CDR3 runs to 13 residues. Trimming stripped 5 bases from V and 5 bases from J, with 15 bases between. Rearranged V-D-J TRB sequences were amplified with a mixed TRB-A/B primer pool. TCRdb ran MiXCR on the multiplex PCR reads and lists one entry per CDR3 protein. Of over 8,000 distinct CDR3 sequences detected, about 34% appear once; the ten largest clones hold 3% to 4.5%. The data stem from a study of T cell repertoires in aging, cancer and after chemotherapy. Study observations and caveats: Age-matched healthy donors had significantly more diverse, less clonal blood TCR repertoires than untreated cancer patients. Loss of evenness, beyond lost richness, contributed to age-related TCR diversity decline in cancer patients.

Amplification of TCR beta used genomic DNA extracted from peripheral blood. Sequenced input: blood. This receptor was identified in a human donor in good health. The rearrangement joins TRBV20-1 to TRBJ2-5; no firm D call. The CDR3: CSAGTVGQETQYF. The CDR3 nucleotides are TGCAGTGCTGGAACGGTAGGGCAGGAGACCCAGTACTTC.